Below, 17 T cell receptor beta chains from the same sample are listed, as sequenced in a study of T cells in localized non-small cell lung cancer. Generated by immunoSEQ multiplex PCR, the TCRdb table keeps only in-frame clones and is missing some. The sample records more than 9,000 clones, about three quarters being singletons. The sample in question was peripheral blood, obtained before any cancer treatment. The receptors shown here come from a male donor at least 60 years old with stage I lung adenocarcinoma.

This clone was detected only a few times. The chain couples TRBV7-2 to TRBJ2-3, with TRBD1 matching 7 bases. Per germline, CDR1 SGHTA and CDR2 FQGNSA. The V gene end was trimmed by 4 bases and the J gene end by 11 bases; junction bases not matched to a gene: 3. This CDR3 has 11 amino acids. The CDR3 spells CASSSGTEQYF. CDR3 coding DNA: TGTGCCAGCAGCTCCGGGACAGAGCAGTATTTT.

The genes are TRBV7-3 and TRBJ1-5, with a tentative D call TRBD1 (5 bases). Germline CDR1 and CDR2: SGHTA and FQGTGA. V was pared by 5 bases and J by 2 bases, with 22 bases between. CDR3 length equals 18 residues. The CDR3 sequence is CASSLTLGGRGGNQPQHF. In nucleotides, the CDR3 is TGTGCCAGCAGCCTTACGTTGGGGGGGAGAGGAGGCAATCAGCCCCAGCATTTT.

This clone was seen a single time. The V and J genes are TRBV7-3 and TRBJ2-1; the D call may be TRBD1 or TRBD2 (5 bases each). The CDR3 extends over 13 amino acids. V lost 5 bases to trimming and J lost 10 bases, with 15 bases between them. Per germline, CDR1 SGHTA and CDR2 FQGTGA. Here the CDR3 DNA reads TGTGCCAGCAGCGGAAGTGGCCGGGACGAGCAGTTCTTC. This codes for CASSGSGRDEQFF. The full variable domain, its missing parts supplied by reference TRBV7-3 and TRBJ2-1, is GAGVSQTPSNKVTEKGKYVELRCDPISGHTALYWYRQSLGQGPEFLIYFQGTGAADDSGLPNDRFFAVRPEGSVSTLKIQRTERGDSAVYLCASSGSGRDEQFFGPGTRLTVL.

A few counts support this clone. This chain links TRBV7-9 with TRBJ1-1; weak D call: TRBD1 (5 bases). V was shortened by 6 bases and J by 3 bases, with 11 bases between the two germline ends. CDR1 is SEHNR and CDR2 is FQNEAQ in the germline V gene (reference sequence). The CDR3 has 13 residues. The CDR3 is CASRRGEDTEAFF. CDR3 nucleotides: TGTGCCAGCAGGCGGGGGGAGGACACTGAAGCTTTCTTT.

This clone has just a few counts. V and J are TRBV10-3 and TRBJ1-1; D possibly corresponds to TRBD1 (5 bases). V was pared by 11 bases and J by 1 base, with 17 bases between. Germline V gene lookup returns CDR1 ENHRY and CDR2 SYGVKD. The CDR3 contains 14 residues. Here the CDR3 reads CAVRESGQNTEAFF. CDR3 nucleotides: TGTGCCGTGCGAGAAAGTGGACAGAACACTGAAGCTTTCTTT.

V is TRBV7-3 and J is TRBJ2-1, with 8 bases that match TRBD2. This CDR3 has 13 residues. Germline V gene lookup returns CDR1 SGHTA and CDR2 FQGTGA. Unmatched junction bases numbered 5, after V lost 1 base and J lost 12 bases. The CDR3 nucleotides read TGTGCCAGCAGCTTAAAAGCTAGCGGGTCGCAGTTCTTC. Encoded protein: CASSLKASGSQFF.

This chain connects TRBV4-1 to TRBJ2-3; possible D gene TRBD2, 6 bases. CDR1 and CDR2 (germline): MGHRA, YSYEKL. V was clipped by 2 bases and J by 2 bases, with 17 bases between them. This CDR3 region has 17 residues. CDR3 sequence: CASSQRPGGDSTDTQYF. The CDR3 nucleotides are TGCGCCAGCAGCCAAAGACCAGGCGGGGACTCCACAGATACGCAGTATTTT.

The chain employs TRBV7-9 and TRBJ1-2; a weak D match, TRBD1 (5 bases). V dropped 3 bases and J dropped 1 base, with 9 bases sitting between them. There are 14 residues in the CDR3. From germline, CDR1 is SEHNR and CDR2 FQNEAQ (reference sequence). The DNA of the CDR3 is TGTGCCAGCAGCTTCAGGGAGATTAACTATGGCTACACCTTC. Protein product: CASSFREINYGYTF.

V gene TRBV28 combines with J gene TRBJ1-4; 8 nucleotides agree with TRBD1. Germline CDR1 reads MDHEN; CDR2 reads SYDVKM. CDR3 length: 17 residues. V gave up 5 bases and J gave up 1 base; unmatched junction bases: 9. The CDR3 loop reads CASSPRGRSVTNEKLFF. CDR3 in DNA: TGTGCCAGCAGTCCCAGGGGGCGTTCAGTAACTAATGAAAAACTGTTTTTT.

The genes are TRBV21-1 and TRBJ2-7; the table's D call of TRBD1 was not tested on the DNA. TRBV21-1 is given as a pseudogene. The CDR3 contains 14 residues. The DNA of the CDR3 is TGTGCCAGCCAGGCCGGGACAGACCACTACGAGCAGTACTTC. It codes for CASQAGTDHYEQYF.

The CDR3 here is CASSGWAGSTRTDTQYF. DNA for the CDR3: TGTGCCAGCAGCGGCTGGGCTGGATCTACTAGAACAGATACGCAGTATTTT. V is TRBV7-9 and J is TRBJ2-3; D is possibly TRBD2 (5 bases). Germline CDR1 SEHNR, CDR2 FQNEAQ (reference sequence). This CDR3 has 17 amino acids. The ends were cut back, 5 bases at V and 3 bases at J, with 21 bases in the middle.

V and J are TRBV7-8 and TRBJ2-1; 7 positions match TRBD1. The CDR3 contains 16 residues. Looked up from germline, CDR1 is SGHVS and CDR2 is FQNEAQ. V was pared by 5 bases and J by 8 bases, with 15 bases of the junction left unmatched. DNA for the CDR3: TGTGCCAGCAGCCCTTATCACCTTGGACAGGTCGATGAGCAGTTCTTC. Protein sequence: CASSPYHLGQVDEQFF.

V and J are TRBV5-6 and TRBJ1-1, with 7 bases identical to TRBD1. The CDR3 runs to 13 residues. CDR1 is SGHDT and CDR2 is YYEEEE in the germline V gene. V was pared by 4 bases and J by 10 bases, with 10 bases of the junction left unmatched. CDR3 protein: CASSEWTGLRAFF. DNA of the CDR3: TGTGCCAGCAGCGAATGGACAGGCCTAAGAGCTTTCTTT.

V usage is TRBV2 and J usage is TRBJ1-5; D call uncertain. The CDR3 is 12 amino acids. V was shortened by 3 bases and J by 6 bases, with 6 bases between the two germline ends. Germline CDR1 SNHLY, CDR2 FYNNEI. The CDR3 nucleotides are TGTGCCAGCAGTGATGGGAGTCAGCCCCAGCATTTT. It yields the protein CASSDGSQPQHF.

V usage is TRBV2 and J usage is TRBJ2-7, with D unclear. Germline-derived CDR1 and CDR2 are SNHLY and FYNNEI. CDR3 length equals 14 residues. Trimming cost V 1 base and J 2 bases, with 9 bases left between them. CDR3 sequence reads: CASSEGQAPYEQYF. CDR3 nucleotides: TGTGCCAGCAGTGAAGGGCAGGCCCCCTACGAGCAGTACTTC.

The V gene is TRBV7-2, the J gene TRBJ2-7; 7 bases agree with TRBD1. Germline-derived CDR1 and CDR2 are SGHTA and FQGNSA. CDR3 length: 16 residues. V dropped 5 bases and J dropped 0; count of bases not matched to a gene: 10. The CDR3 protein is CASSGSGQLLSYEQYF. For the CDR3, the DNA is TGTGCCAGCAGCGGCTCGGGACAGCTTCTCTCCTACGAGCAGTACTTC.

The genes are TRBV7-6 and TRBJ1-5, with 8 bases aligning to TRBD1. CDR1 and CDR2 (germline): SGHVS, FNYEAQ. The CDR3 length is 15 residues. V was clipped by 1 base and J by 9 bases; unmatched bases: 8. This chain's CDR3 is CASSLGQGARWPQHF. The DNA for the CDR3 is TGTGCCAGCAGCTTAGGCCAGGGGGCACGGTGGCCCCAGCATTTT.